One and the same sample provided the 30 T cell receptor beta chains below, sequenced in a study of T cells in Graves' hyperthyroidism and ophthalmopathy. RNA transcripts yielded amplified TCR beta CDR3 regions. HTBI primers drove first-round RT-PCR of the TCR CDR3. TCRdb redid the calling of the multiplex PCR reads with MiXCR, one entry per CDR3 protein. The table records 300,000 to 450,000 distinct CDR3 sequences, 15% to 18% of them present only once. Sequenced material: blood. Receptors were obtained from a woman aged 18-35 years with Graves' hyperthyroidism that later progressed to Graves' ophthalmopathy.

This clonotype has at least ten counts. The chain employs TRBV7-2 and TRBJ2-5, with TRBD2 identical over 10 bases. The V and J ends lost 4 bases and 5 bases, in that order; junction bases with no gene match: 13. Per the germline V gene, CDR1 is SGHTA and CDR2 is FQGNSA. The CDR3 consists of 17 residues. This chain's CDR3 is CASSYNPKREGRETQYF. The CDR3 nucleotides are TGTGCCAGCAGCTATAACCCTAAGCGGGAGGGCCGCGAGACCCAGTACTTC.

The chain carries TRBV7-8 and TRBJ2-7; tentative D call: TRBD1 (5 bases). The ends were cut back, 3 bases at V and 6 bases at J, with 15 bases in the middle. CDR3 length: 14 residues. Germline CDR1 reads SGHVS; CDR2 reads FQNEAQ. CDR3 amino acids: CASSFGSGISEQYF. Written as DNA, the CDR3 is TGTGCCAGCAGCTTTGGATCAGGGATCTCCGAGCAGTACTTC.

V is TRBV28 and J is TRBJ1-4; 7 nucleotides line up with TRBD1. V was clipped by 5 bases and J by 9 bases; unmatched bases: 24. Germline CDR1 MDHEN, CDR2 SYDVKM. The length of the CDR3 is 19 residues. CDR3 DNA: TGTGCCAGCAGTACTCTCCAAGGGGGAGGGGGCCCAGCCAATAAAAAACTGTTTTTT. Its protein is CASSTLQGGGGPANKKLFF.

This clonotype came up many times. The chain joins TRBV7-2 to TRBJ2-1, with 10 bases that match TRBD2. Trimming cost V 4 bases and J 5 bases; bases outside gene matches: 5. The CDR3 spans 15 residues. CDR1 and CDR2 (germline): SGHTA, FQGNSA. Here the CDR3 DNA reads TGTGCCAGCAGCTCACTAGCGGGGAATAACAATGAGCAGTTCTTC. Residues: CASSSLAGNNNEQFF. Supplemented by reference TRBV7-2 and TRBJ2-1, the full variable domain reads GAGVSQSPSNKVTEKGKDVELRCDPISGHTALYWYRQSLGQGLEFLIYFQGNSAPDKSGLPSDRFSAERTGGSVSTLTIQRTQQEDSAVYLCASSSLAGNNNEQFFGPGTRLTVL.

This CDR3 is CASTVGVLNNYEQYF. The CDR3 bases are TGTGCCAGCACCGTAGGGGTACTAAACAACTACGAGCAGTACTTC. The rearrangement links TRBV2 to TRBJ2-7; perhaps TRBD1 as D (5 bases). The CDR3 spans 15 residues. Germline values: CDR1 SNHLY, CDR2 FYNNEI. Trimming stripped 7 bases from V and 3 bases from J, with 19 bases between.

This clonotype occurred many times. V is TRBV5-1 and J is TRBJ2-7; D is unresolved. The V gene's germline CDR1 is SGHRS and CDR2 YFSETQ. CDR3 length: 10 residues. The V gene lost 8 bases and the J gene lost 3 bases, with 6 bases spanning the gap. As DNA, the CDR3 is TGCGCCAGTCACGACTACGAGCAGTACTTC. This sequence encodes CASHDYEQYF.

This clonotype appeared many times. The genes are TRBV28 and TRBJ1-2; 8 bases map to TRBD1. The CDR3 covers 16 residues. After removal of 5 bases from V and 4 bases from J, the junction contained 12 bases not matched to a gene. CDR1 is MDHEN, CDR2 SYDVKM, per germline. The CDR3 is CASSTGGPLNPYGYTF. CDR3 in DNA: TGTGCCAGCAGTACAGGGGGTCCACTGAACCCCTATGGCTACACCTTC.

This clonotype has a handful of counts. V usage is TRBV27 and J usage is TRBJ2-7, with D possibly being TRBD1 or TRBD2 (5 bases each). This CDR3 is built from 14 residues. Germline V CDR1 and CDR2: MNHEY, SMNVEV (reference sequence). Trimming removed 5 bases from V and 6 bases from J, with 17 bases in between. This CDR3 is CASSPGPFGSEQYF. In DNA form, the CDR3 reads TGTGCCAGCAGTCCGGGGCCTTTCGGTAGCGAGCAGTACTTC.

There are a few counts of this clonotype. V is TRBV29-1 and J is TRBJ2-5, with 10 bases matching TRBD2. The J segment lost 2 bases and the V segment lost 4 bases, leaving 7 bases of the junction unmatched. The germline V gene has CDR1 SQVTM and CDR2 ANQGSEA. The CDR3 loop spans 15 amino acids. CDR3 amino acids: CSVVGLAGEQETQYF. CDR3 DNA: TGCAGCGTTGTGGGGCTAGCGGGAGAACAAGAGACCCAGTACTTC.

The genes are TRBV20-1 and TRBJ2-6, with TRBD2 matching 7 bases. The CDR3 is made up of 18 amino acids. The ends lost 5 bases at V and 0 bases at J; junction bases unmatched: 13. Germline-derived CDR1 and CDR2 are DFQATT and SNEGSKA (reference sequence). CDR3 residues: CSAPRLAASSSGANVLTF. The CDR3 nucleotides are TGCAGTGCTCCCCGACTAGCCGCCTCTAGCTCTGGGGCCAACGTCCTGACTTTC.

Ten or more counts support this clonotype. The gene calls are TRBV7-2 and TRBJ2-1, with TRBD2 matching over 10 bases. The germline V gene encodes CDR1 SGHTA and CDR2 FQGNSA. V dropped 1 base and J dropped 8; count of bases not matched to a gene: 8. The CDR3 sequence is 16 residues long. The CDR3 loop reads CASSLGLAGALDEQFF. CDR3 sequence (DNA): TGTGCCAGCAGCTTAGGGCTAGCGGGAGCGTTGGATGAGCAGTTCTTC.

This chain links TRBV6-1 with TRBJ2-1; 10 bases align to TRBD2. CDR3 length equals 15 residues. J lost 6 bases, V lost 6 bases, and 8 bases had no gene match. CDR1 and CDR2 (germline): MNHNS, SASEGT. CDR3 region: CASSSLGTSANEQFF. CDR3 in DNA: TGTGCCAGCAGCTCTCTGGGGACTAGCGCCAATGAGCAGTTCTTC.

V and J are TRBV11-2 and TRBJ2-5; TRBD2 aligns across 11 bases. The CDR3 consists of 16 residues. J lost 4 bases, V lost 3 bases, and 7 bases had no gene match. The germline gives CDR1 SGHAT, CDR2 FQNNGV. The CDR3 nucleotides read TGTGCCAGCAGCTTTAATGGTCTAGCGGGAGGAGAGACCCAGTACTTC. Protein product: CASSFNGLAGGETQYF.

This clonotype has a count of ten or more. This chain uses TRBV27 with TRBJ2-1; 10 positions match TRBD2. CDR3 length: 19 residues. V trimming: 4 bases; J trimming: 5 bases; junction bases outside the gene matches: 17. Per the germline V gene, CDR1 is MNHEY and CDR2 is SMNVEV (reference sequence). The CDR3 spells CASSSSRLAGVWGNNEQFF. DNA for the CDR3: TGTGCCAGCAGTTCAAGTAGGCTAGCGGGAGTTTGGGGGAACAATGAGCAGTTCTTC.

This clonotype has at least ten counts. The chain employs TRBV20-1 and TRBJ2-5; TRBD1 matches at 8 bases. CDR3 size: 12 residues. Germline values: CDR1 DFQATT, CDR2 SNEGSKA (reference sequence). Trimming cost V 4 bases and J 5 bases; bases outside gene matches: 3. The CDR3 bases are TGCAGTGCTACTACAGGGGGGGAGACCCAGTACTTC. Translating gives CSATTGGETQYF.

This clonotype came up many times. The genes are TRBV7-6 and TRBJ1-1; D is possibly TRBD1 (5 bases). From germline, CDR1 is SGHVS and CDR2 FNYEAQ. V lost 5 bases and J lost 4, with 14 bases in between. This CDR3 has 14 residues. CDR3 nucleotides: TGTGCCAGCAGCCTATCCCCGGGGGGCACTGAAGCTTTCTTT. Encoded protein: CASSLSPGGTEAFF.

Ten or more counts support this clonotype. J is TRBJ2-1 and V is TRBV24-1; D possibly corresponds to TRBD1 (5 bases). The germline gives CDR1 KGHDR, CDR2 SFDVKD. The V end was cut by 1 base, the J end by 5 bases, with 11 bases between. This CDR3 has 15 amino acids. CDR3 DNA: TGTGCCACCAGTGATTTTGGCAGGGAAGACAATGAGCAGTTCTTC. Its translation: CATSDFGREDNEQFF.

As to this clonotype: Given a much more abundant clone one base away, this may be a read error. The chain uses TRBV7-9 and TRBJ2-1; TRBD2 agrees at 7 bases. The CDR3 totals 16 residues. Germline CDR1 is SEHNR and CDR2 is FQNEAQ (reference sequence). V shed 5 bases, J shed 6 bases, and the junction held 13 bases outside the gene matches. The CDR3 here is CASSALRGRSVNEQFF. The CDR3 bases are TGTGCCAGCAGCGCCCTCCGCGGGAGATCGGTCAATGAGCAGTTCTTC. The full variable domain, completed using reference TRBV7-9 and TRBJ2-1, is DTGVSQNPRHKITKRGQNVTFRCDPISEHNRLYWYRQTLGQGPEFLTYFQNEAQLEKSRLLSDRFSAERPKGSFSTLEIQRTEQGDSAMYLCASSALRGRSVNEQFFGPGTRLTVL.

In its sample, this clonotype was seen a few times. The chain joins TRBV6-1 to TRBJ1-2; 8 bases agree with TRBD1. J gave up 4 bases and V 7 bases, and 8 bases lay outside the gene matches. The CDR3 totals 14 residues. Germline values: CDR1 MNHNS, CDR2 SASEGT. CDR3 protein: CASTPTTGAYGYTF. The CDR3 DNA is TGTGCCAGCACCCCAACGACAGGGGCCTATGGCTACACCTTC.

This clonotype was observed at least ten times. The V call is TRBV3-2, the J call TRBJ1-5. TRBV3-2 has pseudogene status. This CDR3 spans 15 amino acids. This CDR3 is CASSRQGYSNQPQHF. Written as DNA, the CDR3 is TGTGCCAGCAGCCGTCAAGGGTATAGCAATCAGCCCCAGCATTTT.

The genes are TRBV5-6 and TRBJ1-4, with D possibly being TRBD1 (6 bases). The V gene lost 2 bases and the J gene lost 3 bases, with 8 bases spanning the gap. The CDR3 covers 14 residues. From germline, CDR1 is SGHDT and CDR2 YYEEEE. The CDR3 sequence: CASSFGQPNEKLFF. CDR3 nucleotide sequence: TGTGCCAGCAGCTTCGGACAGCCTAATGAAAAACTGTTTTTT.

This clonotype was recorded at least ten times. The V and J genes are TRBV10-3 and TRBJ2-7, with 11 bases fitting TRBD2. The CDR3 length is 15 residues. Per the germline V gene, CDR1 is ENHRY and CDR2 is SYGVKD. V lost 3 bases and J lost 9; bases outside the gene matches: 10. CDR3 residues: CAISEIAGGPFGQYF. The CDR3 DNA is TGTGCCATCAGTGAAATAGCGGGAGGGCCTTTCGGGCAGTACTTC.

At least ten counts were recorded for this clonotype. This chain links TRBV7-8 with TRBJ2-3; unclear D gene. Germline V lookup: CDR1 SGHVS, CDR2 FQNEAQ. The CDR3 is 15 residues long. V lost 2 bases and J 5 bases, leaving 14 bases between the germline ends. The CDR3: CASSLLANSGDTQYF. The DNA for the CDR3 is TGTGCCAGCAGCTTATTGGCTAACTCTGGAGATACGCAGTATTTT.

There are a few counts of this clonotype. The CDR3 nucleotides read TGTGCCACCAGCAGAGATAAAGCTAGCACAGATACGCAGTATTTT. Protein product: CATSRDKASTDTQYF. The V gene is TRBV15, the J gene TRBJ2-3; D ambiguous. The CDR3 sequence is 15 residues long. Trimming stripped 0 bases from V and 0 bases from J, with 7 bases between. Germline-derived CDR1 and CDR2 are LNHNV and YYDKDF (reference sequence).

This chain connects TRBV28 to TRBJ2-1; 9 bases agree with TRBD2. Germline V lookup: CDR1 MDHEN, CDR2 SYDVKM. The CDR3 spans 17 residues. J gave up 5 bases and V 2 bases, and 10 bases lay outside the gene matches. The CDR3 here is CASSLRRAGGHNNEQFF. CDR3 DNA sequence: TGTGCCAGCAGTTTACGCCGCGCGGGGGGGCACAACAATGAGCAGTTCTTC.

The chain joins TRBV5-4 to TRBJ2-1; 7 bases are a match to TRBD2. This CDR3 comprises 16 residues. Germline trimming cut 4 bases from V and 0 bases from J; bases unmatched to any gene: 7. Per germline, CDR1 SGHNT and CDR2 YYREEE (reference sequence). The chain's CDR3 is CASSKPSGNSYNEQFF. CDR3 sequence (DNA): TGTGCCAGCAGCAAGCCTAGCGGAAACTCCTACAATGAGCAGTTCTTC.

Remarks on this clonotype: A much larger clone is a single base away; this may be a read error. The genes are TRBV6-5 and TRBJ2-1, with TRBD1 identical over 9 bases. CDR3 length equals 15 residues. J gave up 8 bases and V 4 bases, and 9 bases lay outside the gene matches. Germline lookup yields CDR1 MNHEY and CDR2 SVGAGI. The CDR3 nucleotides read TGTGCCAGCAGTTTCCTCGGGACAGGGACGGATGAGCAGTTCTTC. Translating it yields CASSFLGTGTDEQFF.

Ten or more counts support this clonotype. This chain joins TRBV15 and TRBJ1-1; no reliable D call. V gave up 2 bases and J gave up 3 bases, with 10 bases separating them. The CDR3 extends over 14 amino acids. Germline V gives CDR1 LNHNV, CDR2 YYDKDF (reference sequence). The CDR3 bases are TGTGCCACCAGCAGAACCTTGACGGACACTGAAGCTTTCTTT. It encodes CATSRTLTDTEAFF.

V gene TRBV3-1 combines with J gene TRBJ2-3; 10 nucleotides match TRBD2. V lost 3 bases, J lost 0 bases, and 9 bases stayed unmatched. CDR3 length equals 18 residues. Germline V gene lookup returns CDR1 LGHDT and CDR2 YNNKEL (reference sequence). The CDR3, as DNA: TGTGCCAGCAGCCATGGTGGGCTAGCGGGAGTAAGCACAGATACGCAGTATTTT. Its translation is CASSHGGLAGVSTDTQYF.

Ten or more counts support this clonotype. The gene calls are TRBV7-2 and TRBJ2-7, with TRBD1 matching 9 bases. The CDR3 totals 15 residues. V gave up 1 base and J gave up 4 bases; unmatched junction bases: 5. The germline V gene has CDR1 SGHTA and CDR2 FQGNSA. The CDR3 here is CASSLESGTGYEQYF. CDR3 sequence (DNA): TGTGCCAGCAGCTTAGAATCCGGGACAGGGTACGAGCAGTACTTC.